The rows below give T cell receptor beta chains drawn from one sample of a study of T cells expressing NK-cell markers. TCRdb reprocessed the 5' RACE reads, with one entry per CDR3 protein and no DNA. This table holds about 460,000 distinct CDR3 sequences. Material for sequencing was blood T cells: a sorted CD56 or NKG2C T cell subset, CD4+ or CD8+ T cells, or bulk PBMC T cells (not recorded which). The receptors here all came from a woman between 45 and 65 years old in good health. The CDR3 runs from the conserved cysteine through the conserved F or W. The order of the fields is V gene, J gene, CDR3 protein.

V gene: TRBV2; J gene: TRBJ2-5; CDR3 protein: CASQWSTNQETQYF
V gene: TRBV24-1; J gene: TRBJ2-1; CDR3 protein: CATSDTSGRAYNEQFF
V gene: TRBV6-6; J gene: TRBJ2-2; CDR3 protein: CASSLPGLATGELFF
V gene: TRBV27; J gene: TRBJ2-1; CDR3 protein: CASSKGVYNEQFF
V gene: TRBV20-1; J gene: TRBJ2-1; CDR3 protein: CSARAIRTRDEQFF
V gene: TRBV29-1; J gene: TRBJ2-4; CDR3 protein: CSVAQGSGNIQYF
V gene: TRBV12-3/TRBV12-4; J gene: TRBJ2-7; CDR3 protein: CASSSRGLAGSREQYF
V gene: TRBV5-1; J gene: TRBJ1-1; CDR3 protein: CASSGLQGSDTEAFF
V gene: TRBV6-6; J gene: TRBJ2-7; CDR3 protein: CASTSTSYEQYF
V gene: TRBV5-1; J gene: TRBJ1-6; CDR3 protein: CASSMGVTNSPLHF
V gene: TRBV15; J gene: TRBJ2-7; CDR3 protein: CATSFGTGAYEQYF
V gene: TRBV3-1; J gene: TRBJ2-1; CDR3 protein: CASSQDWASDSNEQFF
V gene: TRBV7-2; J gene: TRBJ2-2; CDR3 protein: CASSLGLAGRMHTGELFF
V gene: TRBV24-1; J gene: TRBJ2-1; CDR3 protein: CATSDFIGGGAYNEQFF
V gene: TRBV11-2; J gene: TRBJ2-7; CDR3 protein: CASSRGTTLLYEQYF
V gene: TRBV24-1; J gene: TRBJ2-5; CDR3 protein: CATSEGQLRTQYF
V gene: TRBV5-1; J gene: TRBJ2-5; CDR3 protein: CASSLAGGFARTQYF
V gene: TRBV6-6; J gene: TRBJ1-5; CDR3 protein: CASSYPGQGFGQPQHF
V gene: TRBV29-1; J gene: TRBJ2-7; CDR3 protein: CSVEVWQGTIYEQYF
V gene: TRBV7-2; J gene: TRBJ1-1; CDR3 protein: CASSLLAGGTEAFF
V gene: TRBV18; J gene: TRBJ2-7; CDR3 protein: CASSPGWPYEQYF
V gene: TRBV5-1; J gene: TRBJ1-4; CDR3 protein: CASSSTGKIGEKLFF
V gene: TRBV12-3/TRBV12-4; J gene: TRBJ1-1; CDR3 protein: CASSPRTVNTEAFF
V gene: TRBV9; J gene: TRBJ2-1; CDR3 protein: CASSVREEQFF
V gene: TRBV2; J gene: TRBJ2-1; CDR3 protein: CASSVDPRSSYNEQFF
V gene: TRBV10-3; J gene: TRBJ1-5; CDR3 protein: CAISGGDRYSNQPQHF
V gene: TRBV10-3; J gene: TRBJ2-4; CDR3 protein: CAISESFSGAAKNIQYF
V gene: TRBV29-1; J gene: TRBJ1-1; CDR3 protein: CSVDSSGTPNTEAFF
V gene: TRBV4-1; J gene: TRBJ2-6; CDR3 protein: CASSPDRGLGANVLTF
V gene: TRBV7-9; J gene: TRBJ2-7; CDR3 protein: CASSQRQGVYEQYF
V gene: TRBV2; J gene: TRBJ2-1; CDR3 protein: CASSAVGTRKYNEQFF
V gene: TRBV12-2; J gene: TRBJ2-2; CDR3 protein: CASRLQNTGELFF
V gene: TRBV10-3; J gene: TRBJ2-1; CDR3 protein: CAITGGPPTSSYNEQFF
V gene: TRBV12-3/TRBV12-4; J gene: TRBJ2-3; CDR3 protein: CASRLSGRATDTQYF
V gene: TRBV27; J gene: TRBJ2-1; CDR3 protein: CASSYLKTRLNQNEQFF
V gene: TRBV24-1; J gene: TRBJ2-5; CDR3 protein: CATSDRWLQETQYF
V gene: TRBV24-1; J gene: TRBJ1-2; CDR3 protein: CAAGQGNGYTF
V gene: TRBV10-3; J gene: TRBJ2-2; CDR3 protein: CAISEMSGHTGELFF
V gene: TRBV12-3/TRBV12-4; J gene: TRBJ1-3; CDR3 protein: CASSLYGPSSGNTIYF
V gene: TRBV3-1; J gene: TRBJ2-7; CDR3 protein: CASSNYLSGASYEQYF
V gene: TRBV20-1; J gene: TRBJ2-5; CDR3 protein: CSAEVGGRSQETQYF
V gene: TRBV20-1; J gene: TRBJ1-5; CDR3 protein: CSAKQGTRNQPQHF
V gene: TRBV29-1; J gene: TRBJ2-7; CDR3 protein: CSVEESPPIHEQYF
V gene: TRBV10-3; J gene: TRBJ2-1; CDR3 protein: CAIRRLAASYNEQFF
V gene: TRBV13; J gene: TRBJ1-4; CDR3 protein: CASSLSSVTGEKLFF
V gene: TRBV11-2; J gene: TRBJ1-2; CDR3 protein: CASSSLQGASGYTF
V gene: TRBV5-1; J gene: TRBJ2-2; CDR3 protein: CASSFKLTTGELFF
V gene: TRBV3-1; J gene: TRBJ2-5; CDR3 protein: CASSQARLETQYF
V gene: TRBV24-1; J gene: TRBJ2-1; CDR3 protein: CATRGVLGGGGDNEQFF